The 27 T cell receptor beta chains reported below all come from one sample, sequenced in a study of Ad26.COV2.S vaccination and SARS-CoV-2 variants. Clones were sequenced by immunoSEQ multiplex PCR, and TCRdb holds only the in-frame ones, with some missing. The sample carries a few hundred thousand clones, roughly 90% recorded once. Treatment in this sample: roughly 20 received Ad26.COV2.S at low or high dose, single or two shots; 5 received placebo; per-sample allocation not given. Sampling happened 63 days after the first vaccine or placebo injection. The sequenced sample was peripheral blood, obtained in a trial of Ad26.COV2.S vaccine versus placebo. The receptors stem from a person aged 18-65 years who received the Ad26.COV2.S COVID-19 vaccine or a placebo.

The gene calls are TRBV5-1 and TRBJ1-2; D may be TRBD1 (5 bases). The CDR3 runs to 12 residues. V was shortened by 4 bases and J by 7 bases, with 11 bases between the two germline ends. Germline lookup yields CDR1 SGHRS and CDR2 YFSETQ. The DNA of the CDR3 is TGCGCCAGCAGCGGGGCAGGGTTTGGCTACACCTTC. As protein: CASSGAGFGYTF.

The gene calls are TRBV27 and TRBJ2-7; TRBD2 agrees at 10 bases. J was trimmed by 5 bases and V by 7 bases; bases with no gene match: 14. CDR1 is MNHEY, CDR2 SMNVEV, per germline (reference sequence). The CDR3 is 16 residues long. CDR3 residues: CASTFSGSGGRHEQYF. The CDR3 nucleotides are TGTGCCAGCACCTTCTCGGGTAGCGGGGGGCGACACGAGCAGTACTTC.

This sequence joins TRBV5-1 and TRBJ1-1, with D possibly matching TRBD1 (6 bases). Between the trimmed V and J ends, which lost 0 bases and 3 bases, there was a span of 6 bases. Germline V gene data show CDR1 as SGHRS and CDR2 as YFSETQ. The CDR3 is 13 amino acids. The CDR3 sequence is CASSLGQDTEAFF. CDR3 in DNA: TGCGCCAGCAGCTTGGGACAGGACACTGAAGCTTTCTTT.

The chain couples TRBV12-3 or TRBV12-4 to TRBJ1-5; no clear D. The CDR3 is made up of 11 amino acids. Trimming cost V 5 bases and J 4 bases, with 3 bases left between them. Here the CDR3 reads CASSLNQPQHF. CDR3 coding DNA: TGTGCCAGCAGTCTAAATCAGCCCCAGCATTTT.

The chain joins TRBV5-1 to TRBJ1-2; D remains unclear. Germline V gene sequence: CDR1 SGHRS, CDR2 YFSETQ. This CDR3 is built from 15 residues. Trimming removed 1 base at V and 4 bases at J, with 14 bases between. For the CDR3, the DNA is TGCGCCAGCAGCTTGTCGGGGTCACTGAGCTATGGCTACACCTTC. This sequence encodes CASSLSGSLSYGYTF.

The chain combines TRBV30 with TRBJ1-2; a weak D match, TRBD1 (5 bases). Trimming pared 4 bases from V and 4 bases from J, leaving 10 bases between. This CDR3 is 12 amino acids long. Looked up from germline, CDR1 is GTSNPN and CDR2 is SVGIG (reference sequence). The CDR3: CAWMRGGYGYTF. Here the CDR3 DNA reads TGTGCCTGGATGAGGGGAGGCTATGGCTACACCTTC.

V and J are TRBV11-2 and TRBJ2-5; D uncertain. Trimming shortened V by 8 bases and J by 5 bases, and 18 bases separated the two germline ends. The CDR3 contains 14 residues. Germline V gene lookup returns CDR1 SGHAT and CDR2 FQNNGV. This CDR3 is CASAHTVDWETQYF. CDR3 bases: TGTGCCAGCGCACACACAGTCGATTGGGAGACCCAGTACTTC.

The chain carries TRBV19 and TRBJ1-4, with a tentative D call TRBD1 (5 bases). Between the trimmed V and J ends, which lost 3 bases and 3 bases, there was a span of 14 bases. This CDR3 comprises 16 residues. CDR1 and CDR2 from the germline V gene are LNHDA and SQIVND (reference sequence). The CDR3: CASSIDSAAPNEKLFF. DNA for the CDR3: TGTGCCAGTAGTATCGACAGCGCGGCTCCTAATGAAAAACTGTTTTTT.

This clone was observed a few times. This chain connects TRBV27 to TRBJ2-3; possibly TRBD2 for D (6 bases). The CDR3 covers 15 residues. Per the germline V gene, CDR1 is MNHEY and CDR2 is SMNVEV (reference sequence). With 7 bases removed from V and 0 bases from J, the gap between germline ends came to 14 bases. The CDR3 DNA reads TGTGCCAGCACCCTCGGGGGATTTAGCACAGATACGCAGTATTTT. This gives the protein CASTLGGFSTDTQYF.

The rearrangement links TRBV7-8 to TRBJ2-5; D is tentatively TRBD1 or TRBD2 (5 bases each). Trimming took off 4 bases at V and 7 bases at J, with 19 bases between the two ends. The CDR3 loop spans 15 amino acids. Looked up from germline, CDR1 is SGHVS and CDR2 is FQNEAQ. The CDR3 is CASSSKQGTPATQYF. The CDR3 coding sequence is TGTGCCAGCAGCTCAAAGCAAGGGACCCCGGCGACCCAGTACTTC. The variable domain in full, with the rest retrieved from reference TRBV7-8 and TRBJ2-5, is GAGVSQSPRYKVAKRGQDVALRCDPISGHVSLFWYQQALGQGPEFLTYFQNEAQLDKSGLPSDRFFAERPEGSVSTLKIQRTQQEDSAVYLCASSSKQGTPATQYFGPGTRLLVL.

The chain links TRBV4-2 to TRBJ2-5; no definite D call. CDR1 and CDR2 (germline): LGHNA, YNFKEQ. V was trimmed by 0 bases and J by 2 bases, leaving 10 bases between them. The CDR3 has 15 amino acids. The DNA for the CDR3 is TGTGCCAGCAGCCAAGAGATCACTAAACAAGAGACCCAGTACTTC. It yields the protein CASSQEITKQETQYF.

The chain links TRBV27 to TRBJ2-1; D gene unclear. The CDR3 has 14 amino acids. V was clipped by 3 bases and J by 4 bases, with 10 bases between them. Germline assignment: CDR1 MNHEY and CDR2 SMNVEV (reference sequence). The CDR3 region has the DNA TGTGCCAGCAGTTTCGCTAGTGGGTACAATGAGCAGTTCTTC. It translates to CASSFASGYNEQFF.

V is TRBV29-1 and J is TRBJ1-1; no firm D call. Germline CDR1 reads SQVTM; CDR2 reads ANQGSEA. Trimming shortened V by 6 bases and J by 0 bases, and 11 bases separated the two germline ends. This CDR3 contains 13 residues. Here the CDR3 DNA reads TGCAGCGTGGAGGATGACTTGAACACTGAAGCTTTCTTT. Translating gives CSVEDDLNTEAFF.

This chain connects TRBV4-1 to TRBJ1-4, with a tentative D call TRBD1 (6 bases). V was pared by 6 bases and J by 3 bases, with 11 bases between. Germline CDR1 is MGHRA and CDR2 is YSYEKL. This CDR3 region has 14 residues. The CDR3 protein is CASRGGGANEKLFF. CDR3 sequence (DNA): TGCGCCAGCAGAGGGGGGGGAGCTAATGAAAAACTGTTTTTT.

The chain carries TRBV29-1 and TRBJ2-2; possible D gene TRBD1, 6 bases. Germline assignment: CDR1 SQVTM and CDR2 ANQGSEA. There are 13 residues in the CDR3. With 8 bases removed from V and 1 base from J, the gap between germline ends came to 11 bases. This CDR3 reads CSMTGVNTGELFF. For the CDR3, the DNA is TGCAGCATGACAGGAGTGAACACCGGGGAGCTGTTTTTT.

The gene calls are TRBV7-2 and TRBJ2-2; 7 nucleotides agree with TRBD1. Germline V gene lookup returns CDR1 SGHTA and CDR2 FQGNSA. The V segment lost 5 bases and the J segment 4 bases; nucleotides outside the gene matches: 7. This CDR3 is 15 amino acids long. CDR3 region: CASSPKGQSTGELFF. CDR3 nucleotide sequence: TGTGCCAGCAGCCCGAAGGGACAGTCCACCGGGGAGCTGTTTTTT.

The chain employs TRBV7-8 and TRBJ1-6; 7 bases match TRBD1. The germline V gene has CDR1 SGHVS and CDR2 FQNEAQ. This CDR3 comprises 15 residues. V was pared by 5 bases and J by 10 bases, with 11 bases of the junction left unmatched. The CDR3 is CASSTAGGGESPLHF. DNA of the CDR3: TGTGCCAGCAGCACCGCGGGAGGGGGCGAATCACCCCTCCACTTT. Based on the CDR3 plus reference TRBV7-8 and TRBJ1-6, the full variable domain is GAGVSQSPRYKVAKRGQDVALRCDPISGHVSLFWYQQALGQGPEFLTYFQNEAQLDKSGLPSDRFFAERPEGSVSTLKIQRTQQEDSAVYLCASSTAGGGESPLHFGNGTRLTVT.

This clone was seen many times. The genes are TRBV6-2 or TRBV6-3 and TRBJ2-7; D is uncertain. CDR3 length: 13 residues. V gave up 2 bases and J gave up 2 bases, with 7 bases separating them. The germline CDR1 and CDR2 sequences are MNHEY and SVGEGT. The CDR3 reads CASSYQETYEQYF. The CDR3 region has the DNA TGTGCCAGCAGTTACCAGGAAACCTACGAGCAGTACTTC.

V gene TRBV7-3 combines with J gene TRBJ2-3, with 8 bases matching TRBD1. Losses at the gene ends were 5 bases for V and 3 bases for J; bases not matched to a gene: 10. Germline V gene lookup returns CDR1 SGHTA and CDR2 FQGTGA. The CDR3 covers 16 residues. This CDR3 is CASSVRGGQGTDTQYF. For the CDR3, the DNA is TGTGCCAGCAGCGTAAGGGGTGGACAGGGAACAGATACGCAGTATTTT.

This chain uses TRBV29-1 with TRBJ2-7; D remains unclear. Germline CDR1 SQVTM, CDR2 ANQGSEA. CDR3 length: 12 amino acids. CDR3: CSARDSIYEQYF. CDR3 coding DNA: TGCAGTGCTAGGGATTCGATCTACGAGCAGTACTTC.

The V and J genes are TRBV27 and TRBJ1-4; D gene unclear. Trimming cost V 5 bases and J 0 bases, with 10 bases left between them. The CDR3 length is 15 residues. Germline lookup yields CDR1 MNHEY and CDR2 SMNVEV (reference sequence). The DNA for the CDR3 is TGTGCCAGCAGTGAAGCATTCGCAACTAATGAAAAACTGTTTTTT. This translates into CASSEAFATNEKLFF. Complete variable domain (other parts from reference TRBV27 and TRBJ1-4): EAQVTQNPRYLITVTGKKLTVTCSQNMNHEYMSWYRQDPGLGLRQIYYSMNVEVTDKGDVPEGYKVSRKEKRNFPLILESPSPNQTSLYFCASSEAFATNEKLFFGSGTQLSVL.

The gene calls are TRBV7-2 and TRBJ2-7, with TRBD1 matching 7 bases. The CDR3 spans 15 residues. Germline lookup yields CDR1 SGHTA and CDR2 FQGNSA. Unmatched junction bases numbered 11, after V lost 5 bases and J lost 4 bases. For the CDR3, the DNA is TGTGCCAGCAGCACCCGACAGGGCGTGATTTACGAGCAGTACTTC. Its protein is CASSTRQGVIYEQYF.

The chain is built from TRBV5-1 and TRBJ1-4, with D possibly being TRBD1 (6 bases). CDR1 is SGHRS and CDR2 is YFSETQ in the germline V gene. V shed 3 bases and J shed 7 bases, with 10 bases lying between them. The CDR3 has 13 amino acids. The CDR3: CASSWGPFEKLFF. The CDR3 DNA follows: TGCGCCAGCAGCTGGGGGCCTTTTGAAAAACTGTTTTTT.

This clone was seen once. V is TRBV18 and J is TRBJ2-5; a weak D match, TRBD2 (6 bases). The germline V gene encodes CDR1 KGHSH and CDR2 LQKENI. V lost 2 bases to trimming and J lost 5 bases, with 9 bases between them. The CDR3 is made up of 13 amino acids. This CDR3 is CASSPNGGETQYF. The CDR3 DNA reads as TGTGCCAGCTCACCAAACGGAGGGGAGACCCAGTACTTC.

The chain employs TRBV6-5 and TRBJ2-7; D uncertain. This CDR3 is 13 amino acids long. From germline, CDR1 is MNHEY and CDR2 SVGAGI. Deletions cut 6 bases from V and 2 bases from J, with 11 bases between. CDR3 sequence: CASRDDVTYEQYF. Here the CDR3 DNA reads TGTGCCAGCAGGGATGACGTGACCTACGAGCAGTACTTC.

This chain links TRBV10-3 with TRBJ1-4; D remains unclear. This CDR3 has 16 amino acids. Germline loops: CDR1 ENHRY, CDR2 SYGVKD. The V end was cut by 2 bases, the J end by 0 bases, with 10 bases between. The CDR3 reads CAISEGLAATNEKLFF. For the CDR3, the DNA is TGTGCCATCAGTGAGGGGCTGGCTGCAACTAATGAAAAACTGTTTTTT.

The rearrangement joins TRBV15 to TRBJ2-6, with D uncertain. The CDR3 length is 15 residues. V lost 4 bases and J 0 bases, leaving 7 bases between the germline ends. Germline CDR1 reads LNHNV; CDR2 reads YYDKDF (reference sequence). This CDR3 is CATSIDVSGANVLTF. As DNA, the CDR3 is TGTGCCACCAGCATAGACGTCTCTGGGGCCAACGTCCTGACTTTC.